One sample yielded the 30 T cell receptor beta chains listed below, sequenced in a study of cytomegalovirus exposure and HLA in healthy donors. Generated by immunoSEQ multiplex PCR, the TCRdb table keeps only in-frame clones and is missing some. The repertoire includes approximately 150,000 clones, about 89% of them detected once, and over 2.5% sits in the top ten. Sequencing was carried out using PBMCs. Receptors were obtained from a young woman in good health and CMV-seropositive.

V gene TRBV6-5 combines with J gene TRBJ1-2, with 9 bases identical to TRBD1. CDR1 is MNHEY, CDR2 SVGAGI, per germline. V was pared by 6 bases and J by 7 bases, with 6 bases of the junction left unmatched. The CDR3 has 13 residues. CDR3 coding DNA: TGTGCCAGCAGACCGACAGGGGGACCTGGCTACACCTTC. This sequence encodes CASRPTGGPGYTF.

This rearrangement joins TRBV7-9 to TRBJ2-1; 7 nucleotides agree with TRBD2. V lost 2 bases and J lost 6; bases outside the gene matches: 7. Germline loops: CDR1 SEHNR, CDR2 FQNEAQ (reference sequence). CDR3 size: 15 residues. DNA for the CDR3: TGTGCCAGCAGCTTAAATGGCGGGAGAGGCAATGAGCAGTTCTTC. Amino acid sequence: CASSLNGGRGNEQFF.

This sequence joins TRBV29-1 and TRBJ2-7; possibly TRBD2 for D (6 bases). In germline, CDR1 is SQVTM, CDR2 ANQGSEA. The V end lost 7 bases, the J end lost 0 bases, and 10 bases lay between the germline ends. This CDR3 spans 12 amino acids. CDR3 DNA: TGCAGCGCGGGACTGAGCTCCTACGAGCAGTACTTC. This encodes CSAGLSSYEQYF.

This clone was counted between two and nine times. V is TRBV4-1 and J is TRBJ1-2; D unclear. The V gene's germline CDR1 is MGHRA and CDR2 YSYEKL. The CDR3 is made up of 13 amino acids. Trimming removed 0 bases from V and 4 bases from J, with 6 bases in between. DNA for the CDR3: TGCGCCAGCAGCCAAGATGCCGGCTATGGCTACACCTTC. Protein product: CASSQDAGYGYTF.

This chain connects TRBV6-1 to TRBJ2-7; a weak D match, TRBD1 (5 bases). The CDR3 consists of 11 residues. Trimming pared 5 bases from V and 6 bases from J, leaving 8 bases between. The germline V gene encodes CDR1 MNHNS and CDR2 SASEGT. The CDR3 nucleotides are TGTGCCAGCAGTCCAGGGCTCGAGCAGTACTTC. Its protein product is CASSPGLEQYF.

The CDR3 region has the DNA TGTGCCAGTAGGAACGGGAACGTGGCAGAGACCCAGTACTTC. Protein sequence: CASRNGNVAETQYF. The chain uses TRBV19 and TRBJ2-5, with D possibly being TRBD2 (5 bases). Deletions cut 6 bases from V and 4 bases from J, with 15 bases between. From germline, CDR1 is LNHDA and CDR2 SQIVND (reference sequence). The length of the CDR3 is 14 residues.

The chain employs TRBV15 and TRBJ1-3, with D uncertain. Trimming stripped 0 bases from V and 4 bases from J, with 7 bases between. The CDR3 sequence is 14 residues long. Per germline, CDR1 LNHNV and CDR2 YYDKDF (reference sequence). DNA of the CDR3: TGTGCCACCAGCAGAGAGAGTGCGGGAAACACCATATATTTT. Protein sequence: CATSRESAGNTIYF.

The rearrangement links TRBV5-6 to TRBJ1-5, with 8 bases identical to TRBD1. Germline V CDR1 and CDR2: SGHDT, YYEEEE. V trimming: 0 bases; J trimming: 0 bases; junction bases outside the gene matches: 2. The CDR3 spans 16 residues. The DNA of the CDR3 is TGTGCCAGCAGCTTGGCGACAGGGGATAGCAATCAGCCCCAGCATTTT. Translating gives CASSLATGDSNQPQHF.

CDR3: CASSPSGRSNQPQHF. In DNA form, the CDR3 reads TGTGCCAGCTCACCAAGCGGCAGGAGCAATCAGCCCCAGCATTTT. The rearrangement links TRBV18 to TRBJ1-5; D is uncertain. The germline V gene has CDR1 KGHSH and CDR2 LQKENI. There are 15 residues in the CDR3. Trimming removed 2 bases from V and 1 base from J, with 9 bases in between.

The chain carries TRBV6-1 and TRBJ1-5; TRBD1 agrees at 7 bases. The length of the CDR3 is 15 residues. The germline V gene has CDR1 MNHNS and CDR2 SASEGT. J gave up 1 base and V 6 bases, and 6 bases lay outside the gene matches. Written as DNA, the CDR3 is TGTGCCAGCAGAAAGGCGGGACAGAGCAATCAGCCCCAGCATTTT. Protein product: CASRKAGQSNQPQHF.

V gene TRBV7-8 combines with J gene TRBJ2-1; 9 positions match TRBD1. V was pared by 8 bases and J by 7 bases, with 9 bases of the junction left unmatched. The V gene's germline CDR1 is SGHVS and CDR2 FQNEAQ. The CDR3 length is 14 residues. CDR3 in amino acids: CASDWTGDRNEQFF. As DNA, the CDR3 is TGTGCCAGCGACTGGACAGGGGATAGGAATGAGCAGTTCTTC.

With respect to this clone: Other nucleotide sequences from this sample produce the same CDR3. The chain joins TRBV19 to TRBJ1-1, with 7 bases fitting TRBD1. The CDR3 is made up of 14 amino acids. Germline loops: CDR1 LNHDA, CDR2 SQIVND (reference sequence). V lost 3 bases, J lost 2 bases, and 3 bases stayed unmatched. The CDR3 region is CASSIRQGNTEAFF. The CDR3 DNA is TGTGCCAGTAGTATTCGACAGGGAAACACTGAAGCTTTCTTT.

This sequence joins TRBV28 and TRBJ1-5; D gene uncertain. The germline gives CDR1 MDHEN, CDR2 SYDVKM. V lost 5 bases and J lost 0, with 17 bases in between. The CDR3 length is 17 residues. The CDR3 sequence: CASSPVLAVSSNQPQHF. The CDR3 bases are TGTGCCAGCAGTCCAGTCTTGGCGGTTTCTAGCAATCAGCCCCAGCATTTT.

CDR3 region: CASSDPLSGKLFF. The CDR3 DNA sequence: TGTGCCAGCAGTGACCCTCTTAGCGGGAAACTGTTTTTT. The chain is built from TRBV6-4 and TRBJ1-4; D uncertain. CDR1 and CDR2 from the germline V gene are MRHNA and SNTAGT. The CDR3 loop spans 13 amino acids. Trimming left V 2 bases short and J 11 bases short, with 12 bases between.

Here the CDR3 reads CASSVAQLAGEQFF. In DNA, the CDR3 is TGTGCCAGCAGCGTAGCCCAACTAGCAGGGGAGCAGTTCTTC. This chain joins TRBV9 and TRBJ2-1, with D maybe TRBD2 (6 bases). The CDR3 length is 14 residues. The germline V and J ends were trimmed by 0 bases and 10 bases, with 14 bases remaining between them. Germline CDR1 reads SGDLS; CDR2 reads YYNGEE.

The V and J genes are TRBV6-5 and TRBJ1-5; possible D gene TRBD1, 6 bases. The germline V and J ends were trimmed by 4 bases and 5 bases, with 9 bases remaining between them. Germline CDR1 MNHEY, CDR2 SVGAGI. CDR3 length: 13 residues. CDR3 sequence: CASSSGVDQPQHF. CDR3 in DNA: TGTGCCAGCAGTTCAGGGGTGGATCAGCCCCAGCATTTT.

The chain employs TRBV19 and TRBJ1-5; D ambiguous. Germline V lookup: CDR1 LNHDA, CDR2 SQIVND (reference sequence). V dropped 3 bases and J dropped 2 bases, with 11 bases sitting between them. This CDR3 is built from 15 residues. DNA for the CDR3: TGTGCCAGTAGTATCGCCGTGGCGGGCAATCAGCCCCAGCATTTT. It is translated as CASSIAVAGNQPQHF.

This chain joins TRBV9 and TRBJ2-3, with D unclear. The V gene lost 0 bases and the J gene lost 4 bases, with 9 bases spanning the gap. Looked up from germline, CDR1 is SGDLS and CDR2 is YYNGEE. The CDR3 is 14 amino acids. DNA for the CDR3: TGTGCCAGCAGCGTAGCGGCTAGTCCAGATACGCAGTATTTT. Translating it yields CASSVAASPDTQYF.

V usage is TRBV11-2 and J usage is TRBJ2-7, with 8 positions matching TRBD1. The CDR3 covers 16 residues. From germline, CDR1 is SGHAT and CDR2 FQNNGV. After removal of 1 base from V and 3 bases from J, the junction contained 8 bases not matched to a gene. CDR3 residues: CASSLAPAGGLYEQYF. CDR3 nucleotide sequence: TGTGCCAGCAGCTTAGCCCCGGCAGGGGGCCTCTACGAGCAGTACTTC.

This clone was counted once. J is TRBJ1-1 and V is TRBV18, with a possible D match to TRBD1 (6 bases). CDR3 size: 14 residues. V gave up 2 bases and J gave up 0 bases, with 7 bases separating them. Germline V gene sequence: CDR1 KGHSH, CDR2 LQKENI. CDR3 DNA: TGTGCCAGCTCACCAGCAGGGGTGAACACTGAAGCTTTCTTT. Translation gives CASSPAGVNTEAFF.

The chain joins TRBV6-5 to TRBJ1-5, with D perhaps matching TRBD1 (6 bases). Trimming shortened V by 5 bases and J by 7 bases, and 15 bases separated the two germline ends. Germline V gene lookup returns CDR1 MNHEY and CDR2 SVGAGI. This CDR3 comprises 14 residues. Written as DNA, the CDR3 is TGTGCCAGCAGTAAGGACAGCAGTTACCAGCCCCAGCATTTT. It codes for CASSKDSSYQPQHF.

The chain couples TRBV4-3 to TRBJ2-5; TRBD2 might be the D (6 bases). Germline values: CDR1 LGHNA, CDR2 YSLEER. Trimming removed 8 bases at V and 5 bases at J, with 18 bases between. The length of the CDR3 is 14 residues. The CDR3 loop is CASAAGLEWETQYF. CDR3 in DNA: TGCGCCAGCGCAGCGGGCCTCGAGTGGGAGACCCAGTACTTC.

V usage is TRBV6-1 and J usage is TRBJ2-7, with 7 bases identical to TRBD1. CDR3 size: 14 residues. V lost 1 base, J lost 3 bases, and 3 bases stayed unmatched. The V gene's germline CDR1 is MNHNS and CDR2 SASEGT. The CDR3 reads CASSEGTGDYEQYF. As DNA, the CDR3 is TGTGCCAGCAGTGAAGGAACAGGGGACTACGAGCAGTACTTC.

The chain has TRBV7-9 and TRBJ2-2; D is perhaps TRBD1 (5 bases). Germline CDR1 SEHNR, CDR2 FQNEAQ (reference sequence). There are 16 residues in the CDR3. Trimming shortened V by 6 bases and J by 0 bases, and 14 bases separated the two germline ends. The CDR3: CASRRGKGPNTGELFF. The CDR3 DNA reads TGTGCCAGCAGGCGAGGCAAGGGGCCGAACACCGGGGAGCTGTTTTTT.

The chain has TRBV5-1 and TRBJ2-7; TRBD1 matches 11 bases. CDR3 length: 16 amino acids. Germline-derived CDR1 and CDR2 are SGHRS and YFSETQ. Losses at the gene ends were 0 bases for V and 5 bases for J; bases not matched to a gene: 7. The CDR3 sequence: CASSLVPGTGGNEQYF. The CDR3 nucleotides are TGCGCCAGCAGCTTGGTCCCCGGGACAGGGGGTAACGAGCAGTACTTC. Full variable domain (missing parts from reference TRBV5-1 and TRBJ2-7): KAGVTQTPRYLIKTRGQQVTLSCSPISGHRSVSWYQQTPGQGLQFLFEYFSETQRNKGNFPGRFSGRQFSNSRSEMNVSTLELGDSALYLCASSLVPGTGGNEQYFGPGTRLTVT.

CDR3 DNA sequence: TGTGCCAGTAGTATGGACAGGGGAGTAGAGACCCAGTACTTC. Translation gives CASSMDRGVETQYF. V gene TRBV19 combines with J gene TRBJ2-5; 9 bases match TRBD1. CDR3 size: 14 residues. V was clipped by 3 bases and J by 4 bases; unmatched bases: 3. CDR1 and CDR2 (germline): LNHDA, SQIVND (reference sequence). Looking up the rest from reference TRBV19 and TRBJ2-5 gives the full variable domain: DGGITQSPKYLFRKEGQNVTLSCEQNLNHDAMYWYRQDPGQGLRLIYYSQIVNDFQKGDIAEGYSVSREKKESFPLTVTSAQKNPTAFYLCASSMDRGVETQYFGPGTRLLVL.

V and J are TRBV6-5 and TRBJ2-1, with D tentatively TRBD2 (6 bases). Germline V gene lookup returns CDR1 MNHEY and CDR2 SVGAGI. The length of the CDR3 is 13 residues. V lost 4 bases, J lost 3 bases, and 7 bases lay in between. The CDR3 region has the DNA TGTGCCAGCAGTTCGGGAGACTACAATGAGCAGTTCTTC. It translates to CASSSGDYNEQFF.

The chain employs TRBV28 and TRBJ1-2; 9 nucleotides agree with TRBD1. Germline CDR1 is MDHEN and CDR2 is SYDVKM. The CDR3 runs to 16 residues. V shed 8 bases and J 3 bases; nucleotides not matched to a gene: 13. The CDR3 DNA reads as TGTGCCAGCCTTTCAATCGCGGGACAGGGAGACTATGGCTACACCTTC. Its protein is CASLSIAGQGDYGYTF.

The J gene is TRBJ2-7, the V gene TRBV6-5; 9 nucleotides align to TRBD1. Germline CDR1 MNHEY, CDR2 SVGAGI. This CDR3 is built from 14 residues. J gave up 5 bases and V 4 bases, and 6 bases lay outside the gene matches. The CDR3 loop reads CASSSGQGFHEQYF. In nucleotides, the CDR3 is TGTGCCAGCAGTTCCGGACAGGGGTTCCACGAGCAGTACTTC.

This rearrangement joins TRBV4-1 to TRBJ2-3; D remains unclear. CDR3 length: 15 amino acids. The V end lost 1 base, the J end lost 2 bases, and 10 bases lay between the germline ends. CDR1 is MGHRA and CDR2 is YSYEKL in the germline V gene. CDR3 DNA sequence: TGCGCCAGCAGCCAAGCACCTAGGAACACAGATACGCAGTATTTT. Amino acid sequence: CASSQAPRNTDTQYF.